This TCR beta chain was documented in a study of blood T cell repertoires in COVID-19. About the study: T cells, B-cell-depleted T cells, or PBMCs supplied cDNA or gDNA.

Comment on this clone: In the same sample, other DNA sequences code for this CDR3.

Clones were read by immunoSEQ multiplex PCR, and TCRdb kept only the in-frame ones, dropping some. The sample includes tens of thousands of clones, roughly 90% of them seen just once. This sequence originates from a man between 25 and 39 years old with acute or convalescent COVID-19. The specimen was peripheral blood.

The CDR3, as DNA: TGTGCCATCGGACAGGGATTGACTGAAGCTTTCTTT. This codes for CAIGQGLTEAFF. The rearrangement uses TRBV10-3 and TRBJ1-1; the match to TRBD1 covers 8 bases. Trimming took 8 bases from V and 5 from J; bases not matched to a gene: 4. There are 12 residues in the CDR3. Germline CDR1 ENHRY, CDR2 SYGVKD.